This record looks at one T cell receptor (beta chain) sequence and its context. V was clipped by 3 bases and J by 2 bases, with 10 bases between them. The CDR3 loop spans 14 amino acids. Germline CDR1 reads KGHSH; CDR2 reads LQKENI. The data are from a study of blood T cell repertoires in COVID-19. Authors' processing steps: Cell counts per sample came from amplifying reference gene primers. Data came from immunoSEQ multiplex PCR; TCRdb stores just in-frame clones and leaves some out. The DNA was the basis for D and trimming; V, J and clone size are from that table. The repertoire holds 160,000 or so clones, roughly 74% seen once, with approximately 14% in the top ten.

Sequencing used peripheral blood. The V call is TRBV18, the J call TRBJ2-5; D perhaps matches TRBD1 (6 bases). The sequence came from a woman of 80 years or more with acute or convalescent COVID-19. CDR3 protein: CASSPYRDQETQYF. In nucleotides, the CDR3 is TGTGCCAGCTCACCTTACAGGGATCAAGAGACCCAGTACTTC. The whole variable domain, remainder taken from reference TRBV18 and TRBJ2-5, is NAGVMQNPRHLVRRRGQEARLRCSPMKGHSHVYWYRQLPEEGLKFMVYLQKENIIDESGMPKERFSAEFPKEGPSILRIQQVVRGDSAAYFCASSPYRDQETQYFGPGTRLLVL.